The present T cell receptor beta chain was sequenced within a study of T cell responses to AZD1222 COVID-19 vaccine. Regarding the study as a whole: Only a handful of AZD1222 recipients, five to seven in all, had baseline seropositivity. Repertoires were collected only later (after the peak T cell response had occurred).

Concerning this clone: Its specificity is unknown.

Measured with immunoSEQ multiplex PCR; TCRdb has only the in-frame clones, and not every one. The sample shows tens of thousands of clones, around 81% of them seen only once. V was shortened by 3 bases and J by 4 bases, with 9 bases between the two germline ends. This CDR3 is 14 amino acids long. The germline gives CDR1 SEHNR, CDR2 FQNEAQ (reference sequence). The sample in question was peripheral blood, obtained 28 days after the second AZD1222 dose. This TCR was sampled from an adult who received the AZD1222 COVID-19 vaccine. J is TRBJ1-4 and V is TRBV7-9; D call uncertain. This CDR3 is CASSLGGINEKLFF. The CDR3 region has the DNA TGTGCCAGCAGCTTGGGCGGGATTAATGAAAAACTGTTTTTT.